One and the same sample provided the 24 T cell receptor beta chains below, sequenced in a study of T cell responses to AZD1222 COVID-19 vaccine. Generated by immunoSEQ multiplex PCR, the TCRdb table keeps only in-frame clones and is missing some. The profile covers 120,000 or so clones, with around 92% appearing a single time and 1.1% taken by the ten largest. The specimen comprised peripheral blood, sampled on day 0 of AZD1222 vaccination. Source of these receptors: an adult in good health.

The CDR3 nucleotides read TGTGCCACCAGCAGGGACAGGGGAATGGGGGAGCAGTACTTC. Translated: CATSRDRGMGEQYF. V and J are TRBV15 and TRBJ2-7, with 9 bases fitting TRBD1. Germline loops: CDR1 LNHNV, CDR2 YYDKDF (reference sequence). The trim removed 3 bases at V and 7 bases at J, leaving 7 bases unmatched. The CDR3 spans 14 residues.

This clone was found once. This chain uses TRBV7-9 with TRBJ2-1, with unresolved D. The CDR3 has 11 residues. The germline CDR1 and CDR2 sequences are SEHNR and FQNEAQ (reference sequence). V was cut by 3 bases and J by 13 bases, with 10 bases left in between. The CDR3 DNA is TGTGCCAGCAGCTTTCGAGACAATCAGTTCTTC. Translating gives CASSFRDNQFF.

This clone was detected once. CDR3 amino acids: CASSELAGAQAEQFF. In DNA, the CDR3 is TGTGCCAGCAGTGAACTAGCGGGAGCTCAGGCTGAGCAGTTCTTC. The chain joins TRBV2 to TRBJ2-1; 10 bases fit TRBD2. Germline values: CDR1 SNHLY, CDR2 FYNNEI. J gave up 9 bases and V 2 bases, and 7 bases lay outside the gene matches. The CDR3 has 15 amino acids.

V gene TRBV6-5 combines with J gene TRBJ1-1; no firm D call. The CDR3 is 13 amino acids. With 8 bases removed from V and 0 bases from J, the gap between germline ends came to 10 bases. CDR1 is MNHEY, CDR2 SVGAGI, per germline. CDR3 residues: CASWRDLNTEAFF. CDR3 nucleotide sequence: TGTGCCAGCTGGAGGGATCTGAACACTGAAGCTTTCTTT.

The chain joins TRBV5-4 to TRBJ2-5; 9 bases map to TRBD2. CDR1 SGHNT and CDR2 YYREEE come from the germline V gene (reference sequence). This CDR3 region has 16 residues. J was trimmed by 5 bases and V by 2 bases; bases with no gene match: 10. The CDR3 bases are TGTGCCAGCAGCTTCGGAAGTAGCGGGGGAATGGAGACCCAGTACTTC. It yields the protein CASSFGSSGGMETQYF.

As for this clone: The junction differs from germline at one of its ends, possibly a read error. The same CDR3 arises from other DNA sequences in this sample as well. The genes are TRBV19 and TRBJ1-2; possible D gene TRBD1, 5 bases. Germline V CDR1 and CDR2: LNHDA, SQIVND (reference sequence). This CDR3 contains 13 residues. CDR3 amino acids: CASSMVQDYGYTF. Here the CDR3 DNA reads TGTGCCAGTAGCATGGTACAGGACTATGGTTACACCTTC.

This CDR3 is CSASLGKTEGLAGVYPYNEQFF. CDR3 coding DNA: TGCAGTGCTAGTCTGGGAAAGACGGAGGGACTAGCGGGAGTATATCCCTACAATGAGCAGTTCTTC. The J gene is TRBJ2-1, the V gene TRBV20-1; 14 positions match TRBD2. Germline V CDR1 and CDR2: DFQATT, SNEGSKA (reference sequence). The junction had 21 bases not matched to a gene; V was cut back by 3 bases and J by 2 bases. The CDR3 totals 22 residues.

The gene calls are TRBV5-5 and TRBJ1-1; TRBD1 might be the D (6 bases). V lost 4 bases, J lost 1 base, and 14 bases lay in between. The CDR3 is 15 residues long. The germline V gene has CDR1 SGHKS and CDR2 YYEKEE (reference sequence). As DNA, the CDR3 is TGTGCCAGCAGCGGAACCGGGACACCGAACACTGAAGCTTTCTTT. Translating gives CASSGTGTPNTEAFF.

This clone was seen a handful of times. The chain joins TRBV5-4 to TRBJ2-1; no clear D. Trimming stripped 1 base from V and 4 bases from J, with 12 bases between. This CDR3 has 15 amino acids. Germline V gene sequence: CDR1 SGHNT, CDR2 YYREEE (reference sequence). This chain's CDR3 is CASSLNGMGYNEQFF. For the CDR3, the DNA is TGTGCCAGCAGCTTGAATGGCATGGGGTACAATGAGCAGTTCTTC.

V is TRBV28 and J is TRBJ1-5, with D unclear. Germline CDR1 and CDR2: MDHEN and SYDVKM. The CDR3 is 12 residues long. V gave up 9 bases and J gave up 4 bases, with 10 bases separating them. CDR3 sequence (DNA): TGTGCCAGTCGAATGACTAATCAGCCCCAGCATTTT. This translates into CASRMTNQPQHF.

The chain links TRBV5-5 to TRBJ1-4, with a possible D match to TRBD1 (6 bases). V was clipped by 0 bases and J by 13 bases, with 19 bases between them. The length of the CDR3 is 15 residues. The germline CDR1 and CDR2 sequences are SGHKS and YYEKEE (reference sequence). The DNA of the CDR3 is TGTGCCAGCAGCTTGGTTCCCGAGGAGGGGGTAGGACTGTTTTTT. Translated: CASSLVPEEGVGLFF.

This clone showed up just once. The genes are TRBV6-1 and TRBJ1-4; 8 nucleotides align to TRBD1. V lost 2 bases, J lost 7 bases, and 6 bases stayed unmatched. Looked up from germline, CDR1 is MNHNS and CDR2 is SASEGT. This CDR3 has 15 residues. CDR3 loop: CASSETTGGGEKLFF. CDR3 coding DNA: TGTGCCAGCAGTGAAACCACAGGGGGAGGTGAAAAACTGTTTTTT.

The chain combines TRBV5-1 with TRBJ2-1; TRBD1 is a possible D gene (8 bases). Germline lookup yields CDR1 SGHRS and CDR2 YFSETQ. The V gene lost 0 bases and the J gene lost 3 bases, with 10 bases spanning the gap. This CDR3 comprises 15 residues. The DNA for the CDR3 is TGCGCCAGCAGCTTGGACAGGGGGGGCTACAATGAGCAGTTCTTC. Its protein product is CASSLDRGGYNEQFF.

In its sample, this clone was seen once. The V gene is TRBV5-8, the J gene TRBJ1-5, with a weak D call TRBD1 (5 bases). The CDR3 extends over 14 amino acids. Trimming left V 5 bases short and J 7 bases short, with 16 bases between. Germline CDR1 reads SGHTS; CDR2 reads YDEGEE. CDR3 loop: CASRSRGTWQPQHF. DNA for the CDR3: TGTGCCAGCAGGTCCCGGGGGACGTGGCAGCCCCAGCATTTT.

The chain is built from TRBV7-9 and TRBJ2-7; D is uncertain. This CDR3 region has 11 residues. The ends were cut back, 0 bases at V and 6 bases at J, with 3 bases in the middle. Germline assignment: CDR1 SEHNR and CDR2 FQNEAQ (reference sequence). CDR3 amino acids: CASSLAGEQYF. In nucleotides, the CDR3 is TGTGCCAGCAGCTTAGCTGGCGAGCAGTACTTC.

The CDR3 sequence is CASSARQGYGYTF. The DNA for the CDR3 is TGTGCCAGTAGTGCCCGACAGGGGTATGGCTACACCTTC. The genes are TRBV19 and TRBJ1-2; 8 bases map to TRBD1. This CDR3 spans 13 amino acids. The V gene's germline CDR1 is LNHDA and CDR2 SQIVND (reference sequence). J gave up 5 bases and V 5 bases, and 4 bases lay outside the gene matches.

This clone was detected only once. The J gene is TRBJ1-1, the V gene TRBV5-1; D possibly corresponds to TRBD1 (6 bases). The CDR3 consists of 16 residues. CDR1 and CDR2 from the germline V gene are SGHRS and YFSETQ. Trimming took off 0 bases at V and 5 bases at J, with 17 bases between the two ends. The CDR3 DNA follows: TGCGCCAGCAGCTTGGATAGTGCGGCAGGGGCGACTGAAGCTTTCTTT. Its protein product is CASSLDSAAGATEAFF. The full variable domain, rest sourced from reference TRBV5-1 and TRBJ1-1, is KAGVTQTPRYLIKTRGQQVTLSCSPISGHRSVSWYQQTPGQGLQFLFEYFSETQRNKGNFPGRFSGRQFSNSRSEMNVSTLELGDSALYLCASSLDSAAGATEAFFGQGTRLTVV.

The CDR3 nucleotides are TGTGCCAGCAGTGAACGGCGGGCCGGCTACACCTTC. Translated, it gives CASSERRAGYTF. The V and J genes are TRBV2 and TRBJ1-2; D remains ambiguous. The length of the CDR3 is 12 residues. Germline V gene data show CDR1 as SNHLY and CDR2 as FYNNEI. V was cut by 2 bases and J by 8 bases, with 9 bases left in between. Full variable domain (missing parts from reference TRBV2 and TRBJ1-2): EPEVTQTPSHQVTQMGQEVILRCVPISNHLYFYWYRQILGQKVEFLVSFYNNEISEKSEIFDDQFSVERPDGSNFTLKIRSTKLEDSAMYFCASSERRAGYTFGSGTRLTVV.

This sequence joins TRBV5-1 and TRBJ2-7, with D possibly matching TRBD1 (5 bases). The CDR3 sequence is 14 residues long. CDR1 SGHRS and CDR2 YFSETQ come from the germline V gene. V was trimmed by 4 bases and J by 0 bases, leaving 11 bases between them. CDR3 amino acids: CASSPGWDSYEQYF. CDR3 sequence (DNA): TGCGCCAGCAGCCCAGGGTGGGACTCCTACGAGCAGTACTTC.

The V and J genes are TRBV11-2 and TRBJ1-5; possibly TRBD1 for D (5 bases). V was cut by 1 base and J by 7 bases, with 11 bases left in between. This CDR3 has 14 residues. Germline CDR1 reads SGHAT; CDR2 reads FQNNGV. The DNA for the CDR3 is TGTGCCAGCAGCTTAGCGGGGGGTGAGCAGCCCCAGCATTTT. Encoded protein: CASSLAGGEQPQHF.

The genes are TRBV11-2 and TRBJ2-3; D might be TRBD2 (6 bases). CDR3 length: 13 residues. V was pared by 5 bases and J by 2 bases, with 8 bases between. The germline gives CDR1 SGHAT, CDR2 FQNNGV. As DNA, the CDR3 is TGTGCCAGCAGCCCGGGAGACACAGATACGCAGTATTTT. Translated, it gives CASSPGDTDTQYF.

This chain uses TRBV7-9 with TRBJ1-1; a possible D gene is TRBD1 (5 bases). The length of the CDR3 is 14 residues. V was pared by 1 base and J by 1 base, with 7 bases between. Germline lookup yields CDR1 SEHNR and CDR2 FQNEAQ (reference sequence). The CDR3 DNA sequence: TGTGCCAGCAGCTTAGTGGGGCGGAACACTGAAGCTTTCTTT. It encodes CASSLVGRNTEAFF.

CDR3 nucleotides: TGTGCCAGCAGTGAAGCGCAGGGAGTAGCAACCGGCTATGGCTACACCTTC. Protein product: CASSEAQGVATGYGYTF. The rearrangement links TRBV2 to TRBJ1-2; tentatively, D is TRBD1 (5 bases). There are 17 residues in the CDR3. The germline V gene has CDR1 SNHLY and CDR2 FYNNEI. The V end lost 0 bases, the J end lost 4 bases, and 18 bases lay between the germline ends.

The rearrangement uses TRBV13 and TRBJ1-2; D might be TRBD1 (6 bases). Germline CDR1 is PRHDT and CDR2 is FYEKMQ (reference sequence). Trimming shortened V by 5 bases and J by 5 bases, and 15 bases separated the two germline ends. This CDR3 contains 14 residues. The DNA for the CDR3 is TGTGCCAGCAGCCAAGAACAGGGACGGTATGGCTACACCTTC. This encodes CASSQEQGRYGYTF.